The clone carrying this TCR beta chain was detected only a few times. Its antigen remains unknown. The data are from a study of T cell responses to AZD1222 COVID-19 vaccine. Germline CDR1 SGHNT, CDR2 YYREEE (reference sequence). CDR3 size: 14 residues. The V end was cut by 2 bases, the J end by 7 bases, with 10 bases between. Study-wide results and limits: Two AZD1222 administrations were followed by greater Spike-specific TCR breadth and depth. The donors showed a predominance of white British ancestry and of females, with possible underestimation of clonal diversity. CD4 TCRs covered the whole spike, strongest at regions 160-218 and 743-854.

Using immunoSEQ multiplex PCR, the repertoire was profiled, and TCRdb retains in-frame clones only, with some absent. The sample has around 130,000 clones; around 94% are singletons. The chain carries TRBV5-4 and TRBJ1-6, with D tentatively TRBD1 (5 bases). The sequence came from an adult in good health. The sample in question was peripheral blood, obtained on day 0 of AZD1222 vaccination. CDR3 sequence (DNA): TGTGCCAGCAGCTTTCCAGGGACGAATTCACCCCTCCACTTT. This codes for CASSFPGTNSPLHF.